The clone carrying this T cell receptor (beta chain) has a handful of counts. Its antigen is unidentified. These data come from a study of blood T cells in healthy people across ages. Next came a second PCR, run for roughly 6 to 11 cycles, which used a sample-barcoded 5' primer along with a J-beta primer mix. MiXCR, applied by TCRdb to the 5' RACE reads, yields one record per CDR3 protein. This table holds 800,000 or so distinct CDR3 sequences, roughly 25% found once. From germline, CDR1 is LGHDT and CDR2 YNNKEL (reference sequence). The CDR3 contains 15 residues. V lost 4 bases and J lost 5, with 17 bases in between. Study results and caveats: Researchers deemed the diversity estimates from one million T cells underestimates.

Separately, the same data were catalogued under a study of T cells of mothers and their children. That study reports: Each mother yielded more than 9 million TCR beta CDR3 reads. Each child yielded a few million reads.

Sequencing was carried out using blood. This sequence originates from a boy under 18 in good health. The chain links TRBV3-1 to TRBJ2-5; unclear D gene. CDR3 sequence: CASSPEVAPAETQYF. The CDR3 DNA reads as TGTGCCAGCAGCCCAGAGGTCGCCCCGGCGGAGACCCAGTACTTC.